Given below is one TCR beta chain in context. Its antigen remains undetermined. Nothing much larger sits one base from this clone, and base qualities are not available. Patients with a history of autoimmune disease or receiving systemic immunosuppression were excluded from the trial. Peripheral blood for TCR sequencing was collected from all dose cohorts at baseline, on cycle 4 day 1, and on cycle 7 day 1. Samples were obtained from an open-label, multicenter, first-in-human phase I dose-escalation trial of ivuxolimab. Adults with locally advanced or metastatic melanoma, renal cell carcinoma, hepatocellular carcinoma or head and neck squamous cell carcinoma were enrolled in the trial. Before TCR sequencing, CD4+ T cells and CD8+ T cells from peripheral blood were sorted into separate populations. To sequence the TCRbeta CDR3 region, genomic DNA was isolated from the sorted cells. The immunoSEQ Assay was used for sequencing of TCRbeta CDR3 regions. TCRdb limited this immuneACCESS table to in-frame rearrangements with V and J called. A share of clones is missing; checked studies link under half to unresolved V genes, and the rest is unexplained. For this sample the table gives approximately 63,000 clones, of which 86% were detected only once. The ten largest make up roughly 1.1% of the sample.

Trimming takes 3 bases from V and 5 bases from J, and the germline ends sit 16 bases apart. The CDR3 covers 15 residues, taking in both the cysteine and the phenylalanine. The only DNA kept is the CDR3, 45 bases in frame from the first base. Via the germline V gene, CDR1 is MNHNS and CDR2 SASEGT. The entry originates in a study of OX40 agonist ivuxolimab in advanced cancers. Notes on the research overall: Ivuxolimab was a fully human IgG2 agonistic monoclonal antibody targeting the costimulatory receptor OX40 (CD134). Intravenous ivuxolimab was administered to patients every 2 weeks at six dose levels: 0.01, 0.1, 0.3, 1.5, 3 and 10 mg/kg. Among the roughly 52 dose-escalation patients, approximately 20 had hepatocellular carcinoma, 15 or so melanoma, 9 renal cell carcinoma and 9 head and neck cancer. A male proportion of 82.7% and a mean age of around 60 years, ranging from about 20 to 80, were recorded for the dose-escalation cohort. Prior anti-PD-1, anti-PD-L1 or anti-CTLA-4 therapy was permitted, and 40% of dose-escalation patients had received checkpoint inhibitors. Partial responses occurred in three dose-escalation patients: two with cutaneous melanoma and one with hepatocellular carcinoma. The point of sequencing TCRbeta in the periphery was to test whether ivuxolimab changed TCR sequence diversity and drove clonal T-cell expansion. The monotherapy dose-escalation portion (N = 52 patients) of the phase I ivuxolimab trial is reported in the paper. Paper-wide results and their limitations: At doses of 0.1 to 3.0 mg/kg, clonal expansion of both CD4+ and CD8+ T cells in blood was seen between baseline and week 6. Low levels of normalized T-cell clonal expansion were also seen in some patients who did not respond. In the 0.1-3.0 mg/kg groups, partial responders were among the patients with the lowest normalized peripheral clonal expansion, particularly in CD8+ T cells. The antigen specificity of the clonally expanded peripheral T cells was not determined. After ivuxolimab, more expanded clones were found on average in CD8+ T cells than in CD4+ T cells.

This TCR derives from an adult with an advanced solid tumor such as melanoma, head and neck, liver or kidney cancer. The V and J genes are TRBV6-1 and TRBJ2-5; the D region possibly corresponds to TRBD2 (5 bases align). Specimen: CD4+ or CD8+ T cells sorted from blood, collected in a trial of the OX40 agonist ivuxolimab. The sequenced DNA is TGTGCCAGCAGTGAGAACACGGGGTGGGCGGAGACCCAGTACTTC. Its product reads: CASSENTGWAETQYF.